This T cell receptor beta chain was captured in a study of T cell responses to AZD1222 COVID-19 vaccine. Points from the study as a whole: Donors skewed white British and female; clonal diversity was possibly underestimated. The study found vaccine-associated CD4 TCRs spanning spike, dominant at 160-218 and 743-854.

The length of the CDR3 is 14 residues. Per the germline V gene, CDR1 is LGHNA and CDR2 is YSLEER. Trimming left V 1 base short and J 7 bases short, with 13 bases between. This clone was found a few times. The antigen is not known. The same CDR3 also results from other DNA sequences found in this sample. Assay: immunoSEQ multiplex PCR; the TCRdb copy retains only in-frame clones and omits some. The data hold 90,000 to 100,000 clones, with 70% to 90% observed a single time. The V gene is TRBV4-3, the J gene TRBJ1-1, with D possibly matching TRBD1 (5 bases). Sequences were derived from peripheral blood, sampled on day 0 of AZD1222 vaccination. This clonotype originated in an adult in good health. The CDR3 loop is CASSQVTGQGEAFF. The CDR3 DNA follows: TGCGCCAGCAGCCAAGTCACGGGGCAGGGTGAAGCTTTCTTT.